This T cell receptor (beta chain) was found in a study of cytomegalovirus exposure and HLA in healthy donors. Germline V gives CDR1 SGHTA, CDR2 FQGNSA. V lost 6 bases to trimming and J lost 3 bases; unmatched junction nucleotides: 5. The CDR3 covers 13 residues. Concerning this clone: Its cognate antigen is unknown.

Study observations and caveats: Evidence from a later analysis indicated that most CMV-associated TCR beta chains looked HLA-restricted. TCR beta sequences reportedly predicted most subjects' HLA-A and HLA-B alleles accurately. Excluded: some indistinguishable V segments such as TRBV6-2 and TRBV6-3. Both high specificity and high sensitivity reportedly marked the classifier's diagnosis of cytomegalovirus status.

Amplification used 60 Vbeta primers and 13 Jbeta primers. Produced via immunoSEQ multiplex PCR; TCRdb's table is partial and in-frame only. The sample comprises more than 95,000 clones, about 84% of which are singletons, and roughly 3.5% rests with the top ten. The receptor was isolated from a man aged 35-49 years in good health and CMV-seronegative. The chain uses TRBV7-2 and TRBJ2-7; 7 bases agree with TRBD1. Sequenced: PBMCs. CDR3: CASRSGQRYEQYF. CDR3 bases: TGTGCCAGCAGATCGGGACAGCGCTACGAGCAGTACTTC.